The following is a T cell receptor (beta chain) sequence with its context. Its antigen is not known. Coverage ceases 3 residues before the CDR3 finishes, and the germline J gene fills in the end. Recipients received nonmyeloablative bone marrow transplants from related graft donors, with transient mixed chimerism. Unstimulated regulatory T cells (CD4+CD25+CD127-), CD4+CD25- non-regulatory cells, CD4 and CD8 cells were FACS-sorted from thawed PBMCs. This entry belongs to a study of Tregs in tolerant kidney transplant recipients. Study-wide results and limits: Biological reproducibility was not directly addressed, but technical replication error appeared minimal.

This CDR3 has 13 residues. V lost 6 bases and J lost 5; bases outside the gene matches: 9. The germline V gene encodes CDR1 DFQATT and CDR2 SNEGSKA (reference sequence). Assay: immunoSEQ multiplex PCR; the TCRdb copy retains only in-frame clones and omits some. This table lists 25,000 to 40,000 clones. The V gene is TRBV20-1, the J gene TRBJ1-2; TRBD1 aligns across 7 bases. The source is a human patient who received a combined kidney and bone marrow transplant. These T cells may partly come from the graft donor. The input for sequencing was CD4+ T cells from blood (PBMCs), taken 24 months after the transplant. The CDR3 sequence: CSASDRFWYGYTF. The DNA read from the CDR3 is TGCAGTGCATCGGACAGGTTCTGGTATGGC.